This T cell receptor (beta chain) was sequenced in a study of cytomegalovirus exposure and HLA in healthy donors. Study in general: In terms of ancestry, the Caucasian-associated cluster contained roughly four fifths of the 350 to 450 genotyped donors. Study observations and caveats: No immune exposure information besides CMV serostatus was available.

The V segment lost 0 bases and the J segment 2 bases; nucleotides outside the gene matches: 4. Germline V CDR1 and CDR2: SGHDT, YYEEEE. This CDR3 has 16 amino acids. 60 Vbeta and 13 Jbeta primers were used in PCR. Study processing details: Later reanalysis found 60 million to 90 million unique TCR beta chains, around 11 million of them shared. TCRdb's copy holds only in-frame clones and misses some; the assay was immunoSEQ multiplex PCR. V and J calls and clone size come straight from that table; D and trimming were deduced from the DNA. This sample yields 150,000 or so clones, of which roughly 83% are seen a single time; more than 0.35% belongs to the top ten. As concerns this clone: The antigen is undetermined.

Sequenced sample: PBMCs. The TCR originated in a boy aged 2 to 9 in good health and CMV-seronegative. The chain is built from TRBV5-6 and TRBJ2-1, with 8 positions matching TRBD1. CDR3 sequence reads: CASSLVVDRAYNEQFF. The CDR3 DNA reads TGTGCCAGCAGCTTGGTGGTGGACAGGGCCTACAATGAGCAGTTCTTC.